This T cell receptor beta chain was identified during a study of tumor-infiltrating lymphocytes in primary liver carcinoma. Study-level information: Recorded tumor stage was T1-T3 N0M0, with diameters of roughly 4.2 to 10 cm.

Findings and limits, study-wide: Paired tumor-adjacent and tumor-blood samples overlapped less than tumor region pairs did. Tumor top-250-clone fraction significantly exceeded that of blood (p = 0.039).

Between about 17 and 34 mg of unsorted bulk tissue served as the source from which RNA and DNA were co-extracted. As for this clonotype: Its antigen is still unknown. A read error may account for a junction end that differs from germline.

Synthesis of TCR beta cDNA was carried out from around 540 ng total RNA with a constant-region primer. Employing slightly modified ARM-PCR, three nested multiplex PCR rounds were run, and these gave rise to the TCR beta libraries. TRBV1-TRBV30 forward primers and a C-beta reverse primer were used in the first two PCR rounds, which each ran for approximately 11 cycles. MiXCR, run by TCRdb on the multiplex PCR reads, gives a single entry per CDR3 protein. The sample yields 95,000 to 150,000 distinct CDR3 sequences, roughly 70% seen once. CDR1 and CDR2 from the germline V gene are SQVTM and ANQGSEA. This CDR3 region has 14 residues.

The chain joins TRBV29-1 to TRBJ1-2, with a weak D call TRBD1 (5 bases). This TCR came from a woman aged 55-70 years with primary liver carcinoma and hepatitis B virus infection. The specimen was tumor-adjacent normal liver tissue. The DNA for the CDR3 is TGCAGCGTTCTAACCGGGACCAATGACTATGACTACACCTTC. It translates to CSVLTGTNDYDYTF.